This T cell receptor (beta chain) is drawn from a study of type 1 regulatory T cells. Study at large: This in vitro CD4 product, T-allo10, is enriched for Tr1 cells and alloantigen-specific.

Trimming took off 6 bases at V and 4 bases at J, with 19 bases between the two ends. Germline V gives CDR1 SGHVS, CDR2 FNYEAQ. This CDR3 is 16 amino acids long. TCRdb reprocessed the reads with MiXCR, giving one entry per CDR3 protein. The table has about 19,000 distinct CDR3 sequences, more than 8.5% seen once. The clonotype comes from a human donor in good health. Material: CD4+ T cells, either the whole sample or a sorted fraction (not recorded which). V and J are TRBV7-6 and TRBJ2-1, with D possibly TRBD1 on 5 matching bases. The CDR3 DNA reads as TGTGCCAGCAGTTCCCTTCCAGGGCTAGGATACAATGAGCAGTTCTTC. Its protein is CASSSLPGLGYNEQFF.